This TCR beta chain was sequenced for a study of T cell changes during pregnancy in multiple sclerosis. Sequencing used immunoSEQ multiplex PCR; TCRdb keeps in-frame clones, though not all of them. This sample yields about 100,000 clones, of which more than 90% are seen a single time; 2.5% to 3.5% belongs to the top ten. Germline V gene data show CDR1 as MNHNS and CDR2 as SASEGT. The CDR3 has 13 amino acids. Trimming pared 8 bases from V and 4 bases from J, leaving 14 bases between. The chain has TRBV6-1 and TRBJ1-1, with a weak D call TRBD1 (5 bases). This receptor was taken from a female donor with multiple sclerosis, enrolled in a pregnancy study. The sample consisted of peripheral blood, taken in the second trimester of pregnancy. This CDR3 is CASGGNVGTEAFF. DNA for the CDR3: TGTGCCAGCGGGGGGAACGTGGGCACTGAAGCTTTCTTT.